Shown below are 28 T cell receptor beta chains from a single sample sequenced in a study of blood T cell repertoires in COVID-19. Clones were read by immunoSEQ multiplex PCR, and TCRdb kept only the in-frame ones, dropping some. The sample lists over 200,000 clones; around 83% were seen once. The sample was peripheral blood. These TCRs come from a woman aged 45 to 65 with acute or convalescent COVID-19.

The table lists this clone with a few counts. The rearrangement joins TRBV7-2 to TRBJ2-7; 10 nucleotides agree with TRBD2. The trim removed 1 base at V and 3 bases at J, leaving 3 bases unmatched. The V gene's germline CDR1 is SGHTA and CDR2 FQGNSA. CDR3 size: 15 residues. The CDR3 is CASSLGPSGSYEQYF. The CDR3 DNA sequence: TGTGCCAGCAGCTTAGGCCCTAGCGGGAGCTACGAGCAGTACTTC.

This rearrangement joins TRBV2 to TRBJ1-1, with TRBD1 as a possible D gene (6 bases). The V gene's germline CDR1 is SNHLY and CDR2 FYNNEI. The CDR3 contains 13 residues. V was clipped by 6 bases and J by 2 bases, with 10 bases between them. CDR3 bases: TGTGCCAGCAGCAAACAGGGAAACACTGAAGCTTTCTTT. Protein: CASSKQGNTEAFF. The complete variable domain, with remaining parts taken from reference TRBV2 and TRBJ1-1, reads EPEVTQTPSHQVTQMGQEVILRCVPISNHLYFYWYRQILGQKVEFLVSFYNNEISEKSEIFDDQFSVERPDGSNFTLKIRSTKLEDSAMYFCASSKQGNTEAFFGQGTRLTVV.

CDR3 DNA: TGTGCCAGCCGGGAACAGGCGGGGAACTATGGCTACACCTTC. Its protein is CASREQAGNYGYTF. The rearrangement links TRBV6-5 to TRBJ1-2; tentative D call: TRBD1 (5 bases). The CDR3 consists of 14 residues. V lost 8 bases and J 2 bases, leaving 15 bases between the germline ends. The germline CDR1 and CDR2 sequences are MNHEY and SVGAGI.

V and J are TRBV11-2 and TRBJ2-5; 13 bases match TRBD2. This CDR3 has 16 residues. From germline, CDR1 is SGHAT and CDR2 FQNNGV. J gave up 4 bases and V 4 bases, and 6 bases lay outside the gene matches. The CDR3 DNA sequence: TGTGCCAGCAGCTCAGGACTAGCGGGAGTCCGAGAGACCCAGTACTTC. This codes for CASSSGLAGVRETQYF.

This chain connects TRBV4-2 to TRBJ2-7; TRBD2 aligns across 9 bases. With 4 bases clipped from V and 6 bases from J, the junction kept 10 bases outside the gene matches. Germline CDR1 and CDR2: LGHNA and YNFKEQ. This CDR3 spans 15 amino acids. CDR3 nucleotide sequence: TGTGCCAGCAGCCGAGATAGCGGGAGTGGGGTCGAGCAGTACTTC. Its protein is CASSRDSGSGVEQYF.

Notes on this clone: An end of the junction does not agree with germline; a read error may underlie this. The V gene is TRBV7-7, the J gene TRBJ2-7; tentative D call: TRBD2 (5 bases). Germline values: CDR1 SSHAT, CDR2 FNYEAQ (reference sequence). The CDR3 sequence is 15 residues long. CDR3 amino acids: CASSLLSPLRDEQYF. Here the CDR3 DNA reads TGTGCTAGCAGCTTATTGTCACCGCTGCGGGACGAGCAGTACTTC.

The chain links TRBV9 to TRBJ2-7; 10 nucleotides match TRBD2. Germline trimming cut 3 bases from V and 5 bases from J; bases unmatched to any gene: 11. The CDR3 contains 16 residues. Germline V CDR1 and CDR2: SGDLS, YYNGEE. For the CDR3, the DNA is TGTGCCAGCAGCGGGGGGGCTAGCGGGAGCTTCCACGAGCAGTACTTC. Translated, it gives CASSGGASGSFHEQYF.

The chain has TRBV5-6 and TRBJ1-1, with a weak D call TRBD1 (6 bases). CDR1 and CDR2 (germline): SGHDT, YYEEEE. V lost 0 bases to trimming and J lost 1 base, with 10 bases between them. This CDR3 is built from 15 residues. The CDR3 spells CASSLGGTPNTEAFF. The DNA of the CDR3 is TGTGCCAGCAGCTTGGGGGGGACACCGAACACTGAAGCTTTCTTT.

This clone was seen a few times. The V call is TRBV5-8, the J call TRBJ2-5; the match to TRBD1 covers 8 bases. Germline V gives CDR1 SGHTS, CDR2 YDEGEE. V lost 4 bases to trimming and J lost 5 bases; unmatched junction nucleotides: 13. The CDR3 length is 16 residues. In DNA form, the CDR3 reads TGTGCCAGCAGCAGCGGAGACAGGGGATGGGGGGAGACCCAGTACTTC. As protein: CASSSGDRGWGETQYF.

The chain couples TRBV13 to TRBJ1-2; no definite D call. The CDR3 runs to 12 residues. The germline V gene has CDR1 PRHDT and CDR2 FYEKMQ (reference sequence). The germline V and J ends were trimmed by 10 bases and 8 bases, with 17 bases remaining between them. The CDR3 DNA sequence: TGTGCCACCTTCCCGGGTATTGGAGGCTACACCTTC. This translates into CATFPGIGGYTF. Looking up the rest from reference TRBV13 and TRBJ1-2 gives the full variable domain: AAGVIQSPRHLIKEKRETATLKCYPIPRHDTVYWYQQGPGQDPQFLISFYEKMQSDKGSIPDRFSAQQFSDYHSELNMSSLELGDSALYFCATFPGIGGYTFGSGTRLTVV.

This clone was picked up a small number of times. The CDR3 loop is CASSPHDRSYEQYF. CDR3 coding DNA: TGTGCCAGCAGTCCGCACGACAGAAGCTACGAGCAGTACTTC. This chain connects TRBV27 to TRBJ2-7; TRBD1 is a possible D gene (5 bases). The CDR3 extends over 14 amino acids. V lost 5 bases and J lost 3, with 14 bases in between. CDR1 MNHEY and CDR2 SMNVEV come from the germline V gene (reference sequence).

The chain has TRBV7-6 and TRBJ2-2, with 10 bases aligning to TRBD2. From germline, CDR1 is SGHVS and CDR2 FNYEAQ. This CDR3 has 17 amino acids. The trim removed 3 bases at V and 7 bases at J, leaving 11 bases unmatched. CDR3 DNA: TGTGCCAGCAGCTTGGAGCGGGAGGGCCAATTTGGCGGGGAGCTGTTTTTT. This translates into CASSLEREGQFGGELFF.

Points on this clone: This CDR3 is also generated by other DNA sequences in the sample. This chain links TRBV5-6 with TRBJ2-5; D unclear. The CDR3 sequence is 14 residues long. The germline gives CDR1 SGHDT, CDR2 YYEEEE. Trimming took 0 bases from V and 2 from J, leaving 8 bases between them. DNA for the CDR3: TGTGCCAGCAGCTTGGGTCGGTTACAAGAGACCCAGTACTTC. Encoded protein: CASSLGRLQETQYF.

The CDR3 reads CASSDPGEDTQYF. CDR3 sequence (DNA): TGCGCCAGCAGCGACCCCGGGGAAGATACGCAGTATTTT. V usage is TRBV5-1 and J usage is TRBJ2-3; tentative D call: TRBD2 (5 bases). The CDR3 consists of 13 residues. V lost 4 bases to trimming and J lost 5 bases, with 11 bases between them. Per the germline V gene, CDR1 is SGHRS and CDR2 is YFSETQ.

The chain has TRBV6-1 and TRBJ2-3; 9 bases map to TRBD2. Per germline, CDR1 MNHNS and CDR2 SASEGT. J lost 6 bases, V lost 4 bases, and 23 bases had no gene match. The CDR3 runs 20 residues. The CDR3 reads CASSVSKREREAIPRDTQYF. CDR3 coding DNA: TGTGCCAGCAGTGTTTCAAAAAGGGAGCGGGAGGCAATTCCTAGGGATACGCAGTATTTT.

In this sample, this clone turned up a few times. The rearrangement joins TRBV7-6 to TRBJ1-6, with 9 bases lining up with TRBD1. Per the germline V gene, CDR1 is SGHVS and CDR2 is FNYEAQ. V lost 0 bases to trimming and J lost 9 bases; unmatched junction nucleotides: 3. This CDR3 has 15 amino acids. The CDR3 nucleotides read TGTGCCAGCAGCTTAGCCGGGACAGGGAGTTCACCCCTCCACTTT. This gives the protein CASSLAGTGSSPLHF.

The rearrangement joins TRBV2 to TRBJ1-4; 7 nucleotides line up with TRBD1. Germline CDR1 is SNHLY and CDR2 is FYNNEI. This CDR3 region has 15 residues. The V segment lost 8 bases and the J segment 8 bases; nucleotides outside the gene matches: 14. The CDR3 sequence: CASRNKARTGEKLFF. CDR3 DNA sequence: TGTGCCAGCCGAAACAAGGCGAGGACAGGAGAAAAACTGTTTTTT.

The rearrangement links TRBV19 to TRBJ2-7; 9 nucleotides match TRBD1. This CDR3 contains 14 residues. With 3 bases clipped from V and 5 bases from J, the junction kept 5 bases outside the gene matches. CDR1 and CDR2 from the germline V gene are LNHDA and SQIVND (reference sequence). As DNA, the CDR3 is TGTGCCAGTAGTATCAGACAGGGGGTGGACGAGCAGTACTTC. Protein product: CASSIRQGVDEQYF.

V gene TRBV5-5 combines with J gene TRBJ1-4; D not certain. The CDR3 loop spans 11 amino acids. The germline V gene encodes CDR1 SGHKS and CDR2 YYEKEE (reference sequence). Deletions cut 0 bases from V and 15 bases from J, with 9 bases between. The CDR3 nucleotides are TGTGCCAGCAGCTTGGCCGGTGAGGTGTTTTTT. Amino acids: CASSLAGEVFF.

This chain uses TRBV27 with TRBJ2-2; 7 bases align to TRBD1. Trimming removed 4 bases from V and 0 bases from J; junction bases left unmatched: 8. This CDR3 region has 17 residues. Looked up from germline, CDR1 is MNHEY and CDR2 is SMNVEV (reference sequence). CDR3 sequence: CASSSLAGTANTGELFF. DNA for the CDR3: TGTGCCAGCAGTTCCCTCGCTGGGACAGCGAACACCGGGGAGCTGTTTTTT.

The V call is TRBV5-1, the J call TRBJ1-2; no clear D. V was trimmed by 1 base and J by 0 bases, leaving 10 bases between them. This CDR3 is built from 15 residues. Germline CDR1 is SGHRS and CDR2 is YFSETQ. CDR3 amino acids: CASSLRTGANYGYTF. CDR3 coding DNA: TGCGCCAGCAGCTTGAGGACTGGAGCTAACTATGGCTACACCTTC.

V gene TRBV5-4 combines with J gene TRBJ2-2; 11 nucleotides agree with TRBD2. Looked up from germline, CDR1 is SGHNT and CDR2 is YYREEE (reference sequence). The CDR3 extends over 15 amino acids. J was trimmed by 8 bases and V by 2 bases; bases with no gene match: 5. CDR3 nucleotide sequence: TGTGCCAGCAGCTTTAGCGGGAGGGCGGCGGGGGAGCTGTTTTTT. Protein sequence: CASSFSGRAAGELFF.

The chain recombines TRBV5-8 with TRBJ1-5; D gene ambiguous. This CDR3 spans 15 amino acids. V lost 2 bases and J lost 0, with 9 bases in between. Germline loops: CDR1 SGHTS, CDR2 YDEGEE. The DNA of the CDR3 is TGTGCCAGCAGCTTCCAGGTACTTAGCAATCAGCCCCAGCATTTT. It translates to CASSFQVLSNQPQHF.

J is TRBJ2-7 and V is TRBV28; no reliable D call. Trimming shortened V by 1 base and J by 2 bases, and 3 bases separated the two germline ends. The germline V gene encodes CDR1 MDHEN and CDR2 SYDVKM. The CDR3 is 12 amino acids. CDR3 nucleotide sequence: TGTGCCAGCAGTTTATCCGCCTACGAGCAGTACTTC. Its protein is CASSLSAYEQYF.

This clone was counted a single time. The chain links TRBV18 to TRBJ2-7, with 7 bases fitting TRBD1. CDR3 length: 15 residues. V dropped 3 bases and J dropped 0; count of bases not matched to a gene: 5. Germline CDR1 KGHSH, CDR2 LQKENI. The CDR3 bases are TGTGCCAGCTCACCCCGACAGGGACACTCCTACGAGCAGTACTTC. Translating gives CASSPRQGHSYEQYF.

As DNA, the CDR3 is TGTGCCAGCAGTGATCCTAAGACAGGGGGTAGGGGCTACACCTTC. This encodes CASSDPKTGGRGYTF. This chain connects TRBV25-1 to TRBJ1-2; 9 bases agree with TRBD1. This CDR3 is built from 15 residues. Germline loops: CDR1 MGHDK, CDR2 SYGVNS. V lost 3 bases and J lost 8; bases outside the gene matches: 10.

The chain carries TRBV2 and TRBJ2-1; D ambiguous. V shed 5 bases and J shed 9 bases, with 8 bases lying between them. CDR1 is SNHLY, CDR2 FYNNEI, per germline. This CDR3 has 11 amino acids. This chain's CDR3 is CASSLTGEQFF. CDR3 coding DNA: TGTGCCAGCAGTCTGACTGGTGAGCAGTTCTTC.

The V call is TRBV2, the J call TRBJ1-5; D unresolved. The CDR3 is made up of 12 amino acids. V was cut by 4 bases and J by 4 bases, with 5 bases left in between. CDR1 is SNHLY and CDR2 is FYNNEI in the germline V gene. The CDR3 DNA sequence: TGTGCCAGCAGTGGTCTTAATCAGCCCCAGCATTTT. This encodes CASSGLNQPQHF.